Below, 31 T cell receptor beta chains from the same sample are listed, as sequenced in a study of T-cell memory formation after mild COVID-19. TCRdb re-called the 5' RACE reads with MiXCR, one entry per CDR3 protein. Here the sample spans roughly 450,000 distinct CDR3 sequences, over 15% being singletons. Sample: PBMCs or a T cell subset sorted from them (not recorded which). These receptors all stem from a man between 18 and 29 years old who had mild COVID-19 (a few samples of this study predate the infection). Cell type and time point are not known.

Ten or more counts support this clonotype. V and J are TRBV6-1 and TRBJ1-2; D is possibly TRBD1 (6 bases). CDR1 MNHNS and CDR2 SASEGT come from the germline V gene. The CDR3 has 14 amino acids. V dropped 3 bases and J dropped 3 bases, with 11 bases sitting between them. The CDR3 loop is CASSDRGNDYGYTF. CDR3 nucleotide sequence: TGTGCCAGCAGTGACAGGGGAAACGACTATGGCTACACCTTC.

This clonotype was seen a handful of times. V and J are TRBV29-1 and TRBJ1-1; tentatively, D is TRBD1 (5 bases). Looked up from germline, CDR1 is SQVTM and CDR2 is ANQGSEA. The V end lost 0 bases, the J end lost 3 bases, and 14 bases lay between the germline ends. The length of the CDR3 is 15 residues. The CDR3 DNA is TGCAGCGTTGAAGATCCCCAGGGAATGGACACTGAAGCTTTCTTT. This codes for CSVEDPQGMDTEAFF.

The V call is TRBV6-5, the J call TRBJ1-1; D is undetermined. The CDR3 has 16 residues. Trimming left V 0 bases short and J 3 bases short, with 14 bases between. Germline assignment: CDR1 MNHEY and CDR2 SVGAGI. DNA for the CDR3: TGTGCCAGCAGTTACTCGATATCCGGGCAGCACACTGAAGCTTTCTTT. This sequence encodes CASSYSISGQHTEAFF.

The chain couples TRBV20-1 to TRBJ2-3; D is undetermined. This CDR3 has 14 amino acids. Germline V CDR1 and CDR2: DFQATT, SNEGSKA (reference sequence). V lost 5 bases and J 7 bases, leaving 19 bases between the germline ends. CDR3 protein: CSAAAGPYRHTQYF. The CDR3 bases are TGCAGTGCTGCGGCCGGACCTTACCGGCATACGCAGTATTTT.

This clonotype was seen only once. The rearrangement joins TRBV10-3 to TRBJ2-1; 7 positions match TRBD1. CDR3 length: 13 amino acids. J lost 7 bases, V lost 6 bases, and 6 bases had no gene match. The germline CDR1 and CDR2 sequences are ENHRY and SYGVKD. The CDR3 sequence is CAIRRGTENEQFF. CDR3 sequence (DNA): TGTGCCATCAGGAGAGGGACAGAAAATGAGCAGTTCTTC.

V gene TRBV3-1 combines with J gene TRBJ2-2; D unresolved. Per germline, CDR1 LGHDT and CDR2 YNNKEL (reference sequence). Trimming shortened V by 2 bases and J by 2 bases, and 9 bases separated the two germline ends. The CDR3 is 15 amino acids. In DNA form, the CDR3 reads TGTGCCAGCAGCCAAATGGTAGTCAACACCGGGGAGCTGTTTTTT. Amino acids: CASSQMVVNTGELFF.

This clonotype showed up many times. The chain has TRBV4-3 and TRBJ2-3; TRBD1 aligns across 8 bases. Germline CDR1 and CDR2: LGHNA and YSLEER. After removal of 1 base from V and 6 bases from J, the junction contained 6 bases not matched to a gene. The CDR3 extends over 15 amino acids. DNA for the CDR3: TGCGCCAGCAGCCAAGGGGGACAGGAGTGGGATACGCAGTATTTT. It specifies CASSQGGQEWDTQYF.

This clonotype was seen a few times. The chain recombines TRBV24-1 with TRBJ2-5, with 8 bases fitting TRBD1. This CDR3 is built from 15 residues. The V and J ends lost 3 bases and 9 bases, in that order; junction bases with no gene match: 11. The germline V gene encodes CDR1 KGHDR and CDR2 SFDVKD. CDR3 bases: TGTGCCACCAGTGATCCCCAGACAGGGGCTAACGCCCAGTACTTC. This gives the protein CATSDPQTGANAQYF.

This clonotype was recorded many times. The chain employs TRBV7-2 and TRBJ2-7; D call uncertain. The germline gives CDR1 SGHTA, CDR2 FQGNSA. Trimming removed 3 bases from V and 2 bases from J, with 8 bases in between. The CDR3 consists of 13 residues. The CDR3 spells CASSFTTAYEQYV. In nucleotides, the CDR3 is TGTGCCAGCAGCTTCACCACAGCCTACGAGCAGTACGTC.

V usage is TRBV7-9 and J usage is TRBJ1-4; D is ambiguous. The CDR3 spans 14 residues. Germline V CDR1 and CDR2: SEHNR, FQNEAQ (reference sequence). V was cut by 4 bases and J by 7 bases, with 13 bases left in between. CDR3 in amino acids: CASSSKAYSEKLFF. The CDR3 coding sequence is TGTGCCAGCAGCTCCAAAGCCTATAGTGAAAAACTGTTTTTT.

The rearrangement uses TRBV11-2 and TRBJ2-5; tentatively, D is TRBD1 or TRBD2 (7 bases each). V lost 6 bases to trimming and J lost 7 bases, with 33 bases between them. The germline V gene encodes CDR1 SGHAT and CDR2 FQNNGV. This CDR3 is 19 amino acids long. CDR3 bases: TGTGCCAGCAGTCGAATCAGGCGGGGACAGAAATCAACGGGGGGGACCCAGTACTTC. Protein: CASSRIRRGQKSTGGTQYF. Looking up the rest from reference TRBV11-2 and TRBJ2-5 gives the full variable domain: EAGVAQSPRYKIIEKRQSVAFWCNPISGHATLYWYQQILGQGPKLLIQFQNNGVVDDSQLPKDRFSAERLKGVDSTLKIQPAKLEDSAVYLCASSRIRRGQKSTGGTQYFGPGTRLLVL.

The V and J genes are TRBV21-1 and TRBJ2-3. TRBV21-1 is tagged as a pseudogene. This CDR3 is built from 9 residues. This chain's CDR3 is CAIYDTQYF. In DNA form, the CDR3 reads TGTGCCATCTATGATACGCAGTATTTT.

This chain joins TRBV5-1 and TRBJ2-5; a possible D gene is TRBD1 (7 bases). The germline gives CDR1 SGHRS, CDR2 YFSETQ. This CDR3 spans 14 amino acids. The V and J ends lost 4 bases and 2 bases respectively, with 12 bases between them. The CDR3 spells CASSRGTAQETQYF. The CDR3 DNA is TGCGCCAGCAGCCGGGGGACAGCGCAAGAGACCCAGTACTTC.

V and J are TRBV6-6 and TRBJ2-3, with TRBD2 matching 7 bases. After removal of 1 base from V and 6 bases from J, the junction contained 13 bases not matched to a gene. Germline assignment: CDR1 MNHNY and CDR2 SVGAGI (reference sequence). The CDR3 loop spans 17 amino acids. The CDR3, as DNA: TGTGCCAGCAGTTACTTGACCCGGGACTACCCATTGGATACGCAGTATTTT. It yields the protein CASSYLTRDYPLDTQYF.

A few counts support this clonotype. The chain joins TRBV20-1 to TRBJ2-2; 8 bases are shared with TRBD2. J was trimmed by 4 bases and V by 4 bases; bases with no gene match: 5. The CDR3 totals 14 residues. Germline V lookup: CDR1 DFQATT, CDR2 SNEGSKA (reference sequence). This CDR3 is CSATRGGITGELFF. CDR3 in DNA: TGCAGTGCTACACGGGGGGGCATCACCGGGGAGCTGTTTTTT.

The rearrangement links TRBV28 to TRBJ2-7; perhaps TRBD1 as D (6 bases). Trimming removed 8 bases at V and 7 bases at J, with 21 bases between. In germline, CDR1 is MDHEN, CDR2 SYDVKM. This CDR3 has 14 residues. In DNA form, the CDR3 reads TGTGCCAGCGCCTCAGCCTCGACAGGCGGAGAGCAGTACGTC. Translating gives CASASASTGGEQYV.

This clonotype was observed a single time. The chain joins TRBV7-9 to TRBJ1-2; the D gene is possibly TRBD1 (5 bases). The V end was cut by 3 bases, the J end by 3 bases, with 14 bases between. Germline V lookup: CDR1 SEHNR, CDR2 FQNEAQ (reference sequence). This CDR3 is built from 15 residues. The CDR3 region has the DNA TGTGCCAGCAGCTTGTTTTCGACAGTAGACTATGGCTACACCTTC. Its protein product is CASSLFSTVDYGYTF. Drawing the rest from reference TRBV7-9 and TRBJ1-2, the complete variable domain is DTGVSQNPRHKITKRGQNVTFRCDPISEHNRLYWYRQTLGQGPEFLTYFQNEAQLEKSRLLSDRFSAERPKGSFSTLEIQRTEQGDSAMYLCASSLFSTVDYGYTFGSGTRLTVV.

Only a few counts were recorded for this clonotype. The V call is TRBV15, the J call TRBJ1-5; D is ambiguous. This CDR3 has 15 amino acids. The germline CDR1 and CDR2 sequences are LNHNV and YYDKDF (reference sequence). V lost 1 base and J 0 bases, leaving 7 bases between the germline ends. The CDR3 DNA follows: TGTGCCACCAGCAGAGCTCGCGTTAGCAATCAGCCCCAGCATTTT. Encoded protein: CATSRARVSNQPQHF.

A note on this clonotype: One end of the junction varies from germline; a read error may be responsible. This chain joins TRBV5-1 and TRBJ2-5; the match to TRBD1 covers 10 bases. The CDR3 extends over 15 amino acids. Germline V gene data show CDR1 as SGHRS and CDR2 as YFSETQ. CDR3 nucleotide sequence: TGTGCTAGCAGCTTAGGGACAGGGGCCGGAGAGACCCAGTACTTC. Amino acids: CASSLGTGAGETQYF. Full variable domain (missing parts from reference TRBV5-1 and TRBJ2-5): KAGVTQTPRYLIKTRGQQVTLSCSPISGHRSVSWYQQTPGQGLQFLFEYFSETQRNKGNFPGRFSGRQFSNSRSEMNVSTLELGDSALYLCASSLGTGAGETQYFGPGTRLLVL.

The rearrangement links TRBV6-1 to TRBJ2-3; D not resolved. Germline CDR1 MNHNS, CDR2 SASEGT. The CDR3 extends over 14 amino acids. V was pared by 11 bases and J by 0 bases, with 15 bases between. This CDR3 is CAARPGRSTDTQYF. The CDR3 nucleotides are TGTGCCGCTAGACCCGGACGGAGCACAGATACGCAGTATTTT.

This clonotype was seen a handful of times. The chain recombines TRBV7-2 with TRBJ1-6; 10 nucleotides align to TRBD1. The CDR3 spans 17 residues. Germline V gene data show CDR1 as SGHTA and CDR2 as FQGNSA. With 5 bases clipped from V and 0 bases from J, the junction kept 4 bases outside the gene matches. The CDR3: CASSRDRGSSYNSPLHF. In nucleotides, the CDR3 is TGTGCCAGCAGCCGGGACAGGGGAAGCTCCTATAATTCACCCCTCCACTTT.

The rearrangement links TRBV5-1 to TRBJ1-2; tentatively, D is TRBD1 (5 bases). Per the germline V gene, CDR1 is SGHRS and CDR2 is YFSETQ. V was cut by 7 bases and J by 1 base, with 23 bases left in between. CDR3 length equals 17 residues. CDR3 DNA: TGCGCCAGCGGAGGTGAATCACAGGAGCATGGTAACTATGGCTACACCTTC. It yields the protein CASGGESQEHGNYGYTF.

CDR3 DNA sequence: TGTGCCAGCAAAAAAGACAGCCAAGAGACCCAGTACTTC. As protein: CASKKDSQETQYF. The chain links TRBV12-3 or TRBV12-4 to TRBJ2-5; possibly TRBD1 for D (5 bases). The CDR3 consists of 13 residues. V lost 7 bases to trimming and J lost 1 base, with 10 bases between them.

This clonotype has more than one count but fewer than ten. J is TRBJ2-4 and V is TRBV7-9; TRBD1 or TRBD2 may be the D gene (5 bases each). Germline CDR1 is SEHNR and CDR2 is FQNEAQ (reference sequence). The CDR3 spans 19 residues. V lost 1 base to trimming and J lost 6 bases, with 25 bases between them. In nucleotides, the CDR3 is TGTGCCAGCAGCTTAGGGAAAACCGGGACCCACCATGGGAGAAACATTCAGTACTTC. Translation: CASSLGKTGTHHGRNIQYF. The variable domain in full, with the rest retrieved from reference TRBV7-9 and TRBJ2-4, is DTGVSQNPRHKITKRGQNVTFRCDPISEHNRLYWYRQTLGQGPEFLTYFQNEAQLEKSRLLSDRFSAERPKGSFSTLEIQRTEQGDSAMYLCASSLGKTGTHHGRNIQYFGAGTRLSVL.

V is TRBV7-3 and J is TRBJ1-6; D gene uncertain. V was cut by 1 base and J by 8 bases, with 12 bases left in between. The CDR3 is made up of 15 amino acids. Germline CDR1 reads SGHTA; CDR2 reads FQGTGA. CDR3 amino acids: CASSLSARMDSPLHF. The CDR3 DNA reads TGTGCCAGCAGCTTAAGTGCTAGAATGGATTCACCCCTCCACTTT. Full variable domain (outside the CDR3, taken from reference TRBV7-3 and TRBJ1-6): GAGVSQTPSNKVTEKGKYVELRCDPISGHTALYWYRQSLGQGPEFLIYFQGTGAADDSGLPNDRFFAVRPEGSVSTLKIQRTERGDSAVYLCASSLSARMDSPLHFGNGTRLTVT.

This clonotype was detected a few times. V is TRBV24-1 and J is TRBJ2-3, with a weak D call TRBD1 (5 bases). The CDR3 loop spans 15 amino acids. Looked up from germline, CDR1 is KGHDR and CDR2 is SFDVKD. With 5 bases removed from V and 5 bases from J, the gap between germline ends came to 16 bases. CDR3 sequence (DNA): TGTGCCACCAGTGCCGGTTCAGGGAAGGGAGATACGCAGTATTTT. Translation: CATSAGSGKGDTQYF.

This chain uses TRBV28 with TRBJ1-5, with D possibly TRBD1 on 5 matching bases. The CDR3 is 15 residues long. V dropped 8 bases and J dropped 7 bases, with 21 bases sitting between them. Germline V lookup: CDR1 MDHEN, CDR2 SYDVKM. CDR3 in amino acids: CASAAQRGGRQPQHF. CDR3 bases: TGTGCCAGCGCAGCCCAACGGGGGGGGAGGCAGCCCCAGCATTTT.

This clonotype was found many times. The V gene is TRBV20-1, the J gene TRBJ1-1; D uncertain. Looked up from germline, CDR1 is DFQATT and CDR2 is SNEGSKA (reference sequence). V shed 6 bases and J shed 0 bases, with 11 bases lying between them. CDR3 length: 13 amino acids. The CDR3 reads CSAERLMNTEAFF. The CDR3 coding sequence is TGCAGTGCCGAGCGCCTTATGAACACTGAAGCTTTCTTT.

This sequence joins TRBV20-1 and TRBJ2-2, with a weak D call TRBD2 (6 bases). Germline CDR1 and CDR2: DFQATT and SNEGSKA (reference sequence). The CDR3 is 16 residues long. Trimming left V 1 base short and J 2 bases short, with 14 bases between. In nucleotides, the CDR3 is TGCAGTGCTAGAGTCATAGCGGCGATTAACACCGGGGAGCTGTTTTTT. The encoded protein is CSARVIAAINTGELFF.

V gene TRBV7-9 combines with J gene TRBJ1-3; 8 bases are a match to TRBD1. This CDR3 has 15 amino acids. The germline gives CDR1 SEHNR, CDR2 FQNEAQ (reference sequence). V dropped 5 bases and J dropped 4; count of bases not matched to a gene: 7. CDR3 coding DNA: TGTGCCAGCAGCCTTCGGACAGGGTTAGGAAACACCATATATTTT. Its translation is CASSLRTGLGNTIYF.

In this sample, this clonotype turned up a few times. The chain combines TRBV4-1 with TRBJ2-1; no clear D. This CDR3 comprises 13 residues. The germline V gene has CDR1 MGHRA and CDR2 YSYEKL. Trimming shortened V by 5 bases and J by 9 bases, and 14 bases separated the two germline ends. The DNA of the CDR3 is TGCGCCAGCAGCATTCCCCTCGCTGGTGAGCAGTTCTTC. Translation gives CASSIPLAGEQFF.